This entry is about one T cell receptor (beta chain). This sample was taken from a study of blood T cell repertoires in COVID-19. Study-wide background: Some COVID-19 samples were acute and others convalescent; all came from the United States, Italy and Spain.

Methods used by the authors: For nucleated cells, counts were estimated from reference gene primer amplification. Repertoires were generated with immunoSEQ multiplex PCR, while TCRdb's copy carries only in-frame clones and drops some. For V, J and clone size, that table is used; D and trimming come from the DNA. The data hold 150,000 to 200,000 clones, with 81% observed a single time. The CDR3 is made up of 18 amino acids. Losses at the gene ends were 5 bases for V and 2 bases for J; bases not matched to a gene: 15. Germline V gene sequence: CDR1 SEHNR, CDR2 FQNEAQ (reference sequence). The clonotype originates from a woman older than 75 with COVID-19, enrolled during active disease. Material for sequencing was peripheral blood. The chain joins TRBV7-9 to TRBJ1-2; TRBD1 agrees at 9 bases. CDR3 DNA sequence: TGTGCCAGCAGCCCTTCCTATAGCACCGGGACAGGGAACTATGGCTACACCTTC. Translation: CASSPSYSTGTGNYGYTF.